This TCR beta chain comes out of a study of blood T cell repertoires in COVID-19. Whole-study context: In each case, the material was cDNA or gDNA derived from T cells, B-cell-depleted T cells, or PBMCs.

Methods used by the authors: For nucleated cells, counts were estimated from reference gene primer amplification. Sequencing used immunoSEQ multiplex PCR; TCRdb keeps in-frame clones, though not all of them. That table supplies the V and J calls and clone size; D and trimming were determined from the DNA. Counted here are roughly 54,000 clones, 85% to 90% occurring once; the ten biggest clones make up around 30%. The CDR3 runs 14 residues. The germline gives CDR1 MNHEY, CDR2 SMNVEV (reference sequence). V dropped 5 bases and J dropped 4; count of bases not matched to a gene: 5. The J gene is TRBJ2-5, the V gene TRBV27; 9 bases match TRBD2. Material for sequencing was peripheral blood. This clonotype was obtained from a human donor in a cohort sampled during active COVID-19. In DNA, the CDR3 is TGTGCCAGCAGTAGGGGGGGACTAGCAGAGACCCAGTACTTC. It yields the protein CASSRGGLAETQYF.